This T cell receptor beta chain is from a study of blood T cells in healthy people across ages. With a J-beta primer mix and a sample-barcoded 5' primer, a second PCR ran about 7 to 11 cycles. One entry per CDR3 protein, called by TCRdb with MiXCR from the 5' RACE reads. The sample lists about 580,000 distinct CDR3 sequences; around 48% were seen once. This clonotype was counted between two and nine times. Its matching antigen is unknown. General study points: The recorded TCR beta diversity per million T cells decreased in a roughly linear manner with age.

The clonotype originates from a man older than 75 in good health. The sequenced sample consisted of blood.

The CDR3 nucleotides read TGTGCCAGCAGCGCACTTACGGGACTAGCGGGGAAGCCAGATACGCAGTATTTT. This codes for CASSALTGLAGKPDTQYF. The J gene is TRBJ2-3, the V gene TRBV7-2; 13 nucleotides line up with TRBD2. The CDR3 totals 18 residues. Germline lookup yields CDR1 SGHTA and CDR2 FQGNSA. With V trimmed by 5 bases and J by 4 bases, 12 bases remained unmatched.